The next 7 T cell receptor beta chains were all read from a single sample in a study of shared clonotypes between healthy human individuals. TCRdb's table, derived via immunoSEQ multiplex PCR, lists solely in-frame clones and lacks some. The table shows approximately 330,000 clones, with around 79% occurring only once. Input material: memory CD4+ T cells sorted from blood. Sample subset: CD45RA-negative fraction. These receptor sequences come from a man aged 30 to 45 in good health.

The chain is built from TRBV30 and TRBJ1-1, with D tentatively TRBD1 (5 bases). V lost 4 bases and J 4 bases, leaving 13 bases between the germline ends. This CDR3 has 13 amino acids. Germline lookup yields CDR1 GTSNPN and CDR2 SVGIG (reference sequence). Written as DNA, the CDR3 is TGTGCCTGGACTTCAGGGTTAGGCACTGAAGCTTTCTTT. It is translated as CAWTSGLGTEAFF.

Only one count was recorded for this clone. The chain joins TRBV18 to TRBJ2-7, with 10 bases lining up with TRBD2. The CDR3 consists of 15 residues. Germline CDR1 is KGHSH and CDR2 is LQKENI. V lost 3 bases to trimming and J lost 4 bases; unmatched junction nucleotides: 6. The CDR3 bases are TGTGCCAGCTCACCGCTGGGACTAGCGACATACGAGCAGTACTTC. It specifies CASSPLGLATYEQYF.

CDR3: CASGVPLTPRTETQYF. CDR3 nucleotides: TGTGCTAGTGGTGTCCCTCTCACCCCCCGAACAGAGACCCAGTACTTC. V and J are TRBV12-5 and TRBJ2-5; D uncertain. This CDR3 comprises 16 residues. The germline V gene encodes CDR1 LGHNT and CDR2 FRNRAP. Trimming stripped 5 bases from V and 4 bases from J, with 20 bases between.

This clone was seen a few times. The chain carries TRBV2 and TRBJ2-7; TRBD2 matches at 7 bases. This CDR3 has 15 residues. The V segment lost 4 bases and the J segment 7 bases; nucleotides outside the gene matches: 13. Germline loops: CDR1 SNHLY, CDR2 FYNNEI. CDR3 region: CASSGGGVRGVEQYF. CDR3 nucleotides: TGTGCCAGCAGTGGGGGGGGAGTAAGAGGTGTGGAGCAGTACTTC.

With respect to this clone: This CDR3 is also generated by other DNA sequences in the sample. CDR3 bases: TGCGCCAGCAGCTTGGGGTGGGGCAATGAGCAGTTCTTC. It specifies CASSLGWGNEQFF. The chain uses TRBV5-1 and TRBJ2-1, with no clear D. The CDR3 spans 13 residues. Trimming removed 0 bases at V and 6 bases at J, with 7 bases between. The germline gives CDR1 SGHRS, CDR2 YFSETQ.

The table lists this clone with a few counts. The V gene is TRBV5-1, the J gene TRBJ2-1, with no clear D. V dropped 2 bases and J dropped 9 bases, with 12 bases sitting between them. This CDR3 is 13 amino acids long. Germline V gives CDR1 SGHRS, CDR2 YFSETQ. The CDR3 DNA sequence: TGCGCCAGCAGCTTCGAAGGCCTCACTGAGCAGTTCTTC. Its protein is CASSFEGLTEQFF. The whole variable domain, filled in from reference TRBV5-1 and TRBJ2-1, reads KAGVTQTPRYLIKTRGQQVTLSCSPISGHRSVSWYQQTPGQGLQFLFEYFSETQRNKGNFPGRFSGRQFSNSRSEMNVSTLELGDSALYLCASSFEGLTEQFFGPGTRLTVL.

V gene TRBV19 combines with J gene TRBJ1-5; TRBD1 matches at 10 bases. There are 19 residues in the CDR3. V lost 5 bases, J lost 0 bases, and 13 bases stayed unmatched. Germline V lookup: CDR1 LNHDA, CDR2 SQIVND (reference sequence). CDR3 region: CASSGGTGEIVYSNQPQHF. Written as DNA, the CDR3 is TGTGCCAGTAGTGGGGGGACAGGGGAAATTGTATATAGCAATCAGCCCCAGCATTTT.